The 15 T cell receptor beta chains below were found in one sample sequenced in a study of read filtering for tumor transcriptome and immune sequencing. From 300 to 400 ng of RNA, a library with molecular barcoded alpha/delta and beta/gamma adaptors was made. TCRdb reprocessed the reads via MiXCR and lists one record per CDR3 protein. The repertoire holds about 130,000 distinct CDR3 sequences, with over 10% as singletons. Sequenced: a population of CD138-negative cells sorted from bone marrow. These TCRs come from a donor aged 40 or over with multiple myeloma.

This clonotype appeared many times. The chain couples TRBV29-1 to TRBJ2-1, with D unresolved. Germline V lookup: CDR1 SQVTM, CDR2 ANQGSEA. With 1 base removed from V and 2 bases from J, the gap between germline ends came to 9 bases. The CDR3 totals 14 residues. CDR3 sequence (DNA): TGCAGCGTTGAAGGTTGGCAAGCCTACAATGAGCAGTTCTTC. Its protein product is CSVEGWQAYNEQFF.

About this clonotype itself: Being one base from a much bigger clone, this may be a read error. This chain uses TRBV5-1 with TRBJ2-3; the D is unclear. Per germline, CDR1 SGHRS and CDR2 YFSETQ. CDR3 length: 14 residues. CDR3 nucleotides: TGCGGCAGCAGCTTGAACCAGGGCACAGATACGCAGTATTTT. This encodes CGSSLNQGTDTQYF. Together with reference TRBV5-1 and TRBJ2-3, the CDR3 gives the full variable domain: KAGVTQTPRYLIKTRGQQVTLSCSPISGHRSVSWYQQTPGQGLQFLFEYFSETQRNKGNFPGRFSGRQFSNSRSEMNVSTLELGDSALYLCGSSLNQGTDTQYFGPGTRLTVL.

This clonotype showed up many times. The chain recombines TRBV29-1 with TRBJ2-1; 10 bases fit TRBD2. Germline lookup yields CDR1 SQVTM and CDR2 ANQGSEA. J gave up 7 bases and V 4 bases, and 1 base lay outside the gene matches. There are 12 residues in the CDR3. The CDR3 is CSVGTSGNEQFF. CDR3 DNA: TGCAGCGTTGGGACTAGCGGAAATGAGCAGTTCTTC.

This clonotype was recorded a few times. V is TRBV5-4 and J is TRBJ2-7; tentatively, D is TRBD1 (6 bases). The germline V and J ends were trimmed by 0 bases and 4 bases, with 17 bases remaining between them. The CDR3 loop spans 16 amino acids. Germline CDR1 and CDR2: SGHNT and YYREEE (reference sequence). In DNA, the CDR3 is TGTGCCAGCAGCTTGGGCTCAGGGGTGGGTCTGTACGAGCAGTACTTC. It codes for CASSLGSGVGLYEQYF.

This clonotype was detected many times. The chain has TRBV18 and TRBJ2-3; TRBD1 matches at 8 bases. J lost 0 bases, V lost 3 bases, and 5 bases had no gene match. In germline, CDR1 is KGHSH, CDR2 LQKENI. This CDR3 is 16 amino acids long. CDR3 amino acids: CASSPPGGTSTDTQYF. DNA for the CDR3: TGTGCCAGCTCACCCCCAGGGGGCACTAGCACAGATACGCAGTATTTT.

The V call is TRBV28, the J call TRBJ2-5; D is uncertain. Germline V gene sequence: CDR1 MDHEN, CDR2 SYDVKM. V was pared by 8 bases and J by 1 base, with 8 bases between. The CDR3 spans 12 residues. CDR3 DNA sequence: TGTGCCAGCCGGCGAGCCCAAGAGACCCAGTACTTC. Its protein product is CASRRAQETQYF.

This clonotype was seen only a few times. The rearrangement uses TRBV5-1 and TRBJ2-1; D is perhaps TRBD2 (7 bases). The CDR3 is made up of 16 amino acids. With 0 bases removed from V and 4 bases from J, the gap between germline ends came to 14 bases. In germline, CDR1 is SGHRS, CDR2 YFSETQ. The CDR3 spells CASSLGVGGPYNEQFF. CDR3 nucleotide sequence: TGCGCCAGCAGCTTGGGAGTGGGGGGGCCATACAATGAGCAGTTCTTC.

This clonotype was counted many times. The chain uses TRBV5-1 and TRBJ2-2, with 7 bases matching TRBD1. This CDR3 is 15 amino acids long. Per the germline V gene, CDR1 is SGHRS and CDR2 is YFSETQ. The V segment lost 8 bases and the J segment 1 base; nucleotides outside the gene matches: 8. DNA for the CDR3: TGCGCCAGTTTCCTAGGGGGCCTGAACACCGGGGAGCTGTTTTTT. Encoded protein: CASFLGGLNTGELFF. Complete variable domain (other parts from reference TRBV5-1 and TRBJ2-2): KAGVTQTPRYLIKTRGQQVTLSCSPISGHRSVSWYQQTPGQGLQFLFEYFSETQRNKGNFPGRFSGRQFSNSRSEMNVSTLELGDSALYLCASFLGGLNTGELFFGEGSRLTVL.

This clonotype showed up many times. This chain uses TRBV27 with TRBJ2-7; weak D call: TRBD2 (5 bases). This CDR3 spans 13 amino acids. CDR1 and CDR2 (germline): MNHEY, SMNVEV (reference sequence). The germline V and J ends were trimmed by 3 bases and 5 bases, with 11 bases remaining between them. CDR3 sequence reads: CASSFRTSDEQYF. The CDR3 DNA reads TGTGCCAGCAGTTTTCGGACTTCGGACGAGCAGTACTTC.

This clonotype was recorded many times. The CDR3 sequence: CASSTRQGNFHGYTF. The CDR3 DNA reads as TGTGCCAGCAGTACTAGACAGGGAAACTTCCATGGCTACACCTTC. The chain employs TRBV6-5 and TRBJ1-2, with 7 bases fitting TRBD1. The CDR3 length is 15 residues. The germline V gene encodes CDR1 MNHEY and CDR2 SVGAGI. With 5 bases clipped from V and 6 bases from J, the junction kept 12 bases outside the gene matches.

This clonotype was observed at least ten times. This chain joins TRBV20-1 and TRBJ2-3; D might be TRBD2 (6 bases). V lost 2 bases and J lost 2, with 14 bases in between. From germline, CDR1 is DFQATT and CDR2 SNEGSKA (reference sequence). CDR3 length: 15 amino acids. CDR3 residues: CSARFGGSNTDTQYF. CDR3 in DNA: TGCAGTGCTAGATTCGGGGGATCTAACACAGATACGCAGTATTTT.

This clonotype rates as medium-sized (0.01 to 0.1%). The chain carries TRBV5-1 and TRBJ2-1, with D maybe TRBD2 (5 bases). CDR3 length equals 12 residues. Germline V gene data show CDR1 as SGHRS and CDR2 as YFSETQ. V dropped 5 bases and J dropped 5 bases, with 8 bases sitting between them. CDR3 nucleotide sequence: TGCGCCAGCAGGGGAGAGAACAATGAGCAGTTCTTC. This codes for CASRGENNEQFF.

This clonotype was seen ten or more times. The chain recombines TRBV10-3 with TRBJ2-7, with 10 nucleotides matching TRBD1. Germline loops: CDR1 ENHRY, CDR2 SYGVKD. V lost 10 bases and J lost 8; bases outside the gene matches: 14. This CDR3 spans 14 amino acids. CDR3 in DNA: TGTGCCACGGCTCCCGGGACAGGGGAGTCCAAGCAGTACTTC. This encodes CATAPGTGESKQYF.

Ten or more counts support this clonotype. This sequence joins TRBV7-9 and TRBJ1-2, with a tentative D call TRBD1 (5 bases). Germline V gene data show CDR1 as SEHNR and CDR2 as FQNEAQ (reference sequence). Trimming left V 5 bases short and J 7 bases short, with 11 bases between. The CDR3 has 12 residues. As DNA, the CDR3 is TGTGCCAGCAGCCGGACGGGGCCTGGCTACACCTTC. Protein sequence: CASSRTGPGYTF. The full variable domain, completed using reference TRBV7-9 and TRBJ1-2, is DTGVSQNPRHKITKRGQNVTFRCDPISEHNRLYWYRQTLGQGPEFLTYFQNEAQLEKSRLLSDRFSAERPKGSFSTLEIQRTEQGDSAMYLCASSRTGPGYTFGSGTRLTVV.

This clonotype was found many times. J is TRBJ2-5 and V is TRBV7-3; 7 nucleotides align to TRBD2. From germline, CDR1 is SGHTA and CDR2 FQGTGA. The V gene end was trimmed by 3 bases and the J gene end by 3 bases; junction bases not matched to a gene: 1. The CDR3 is made up of 13 amino acids. Here the CDR3 reads CASSFRGEETQYF. The CDR3 DNA sequence: TGTGCCAGCAGCTTTCGGGGGGAAGAGACCCAGTACTTC.